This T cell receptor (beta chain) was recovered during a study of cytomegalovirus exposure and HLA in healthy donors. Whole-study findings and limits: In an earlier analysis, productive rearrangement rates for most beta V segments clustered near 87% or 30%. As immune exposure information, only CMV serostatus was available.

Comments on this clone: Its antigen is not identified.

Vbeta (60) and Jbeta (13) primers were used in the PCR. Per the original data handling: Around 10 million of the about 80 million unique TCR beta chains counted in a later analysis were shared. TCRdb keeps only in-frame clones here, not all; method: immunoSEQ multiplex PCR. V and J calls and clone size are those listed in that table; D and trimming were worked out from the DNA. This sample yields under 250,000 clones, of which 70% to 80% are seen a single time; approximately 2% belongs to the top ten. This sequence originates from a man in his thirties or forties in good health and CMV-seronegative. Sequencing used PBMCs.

This CDR3 is CASSPYRGTGFGYTF. CDR3 in DNA: TGTGCCAGCAGTCCCTATAGGGGGACAGGGTTTGGCTACACCTTC. The rearrangement joins TRBV28 to TRBJ1-2, with 9 nucleotides matching TRBD1. The germline V gene has CDR1 MDHEN and CDR2 SYDVKM. CDR3 length: 15 residues. The V gene end was trimmed by 5 bases and the J gene end by 7 bases; junction bases not matched to a gene: 11.